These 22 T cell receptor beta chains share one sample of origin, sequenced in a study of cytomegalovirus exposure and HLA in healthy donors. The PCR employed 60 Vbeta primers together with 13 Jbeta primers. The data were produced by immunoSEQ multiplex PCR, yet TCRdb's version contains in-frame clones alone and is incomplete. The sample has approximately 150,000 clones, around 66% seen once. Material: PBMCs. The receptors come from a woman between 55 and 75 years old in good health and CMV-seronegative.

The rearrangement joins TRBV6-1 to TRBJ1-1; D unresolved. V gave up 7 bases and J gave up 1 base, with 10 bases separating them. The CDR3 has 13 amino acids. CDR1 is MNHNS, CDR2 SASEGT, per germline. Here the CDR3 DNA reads TGTGCCAGCATGCCAGACACGAACACTGAAGCTTTCTTT. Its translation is CASMPDTNTEAFF.

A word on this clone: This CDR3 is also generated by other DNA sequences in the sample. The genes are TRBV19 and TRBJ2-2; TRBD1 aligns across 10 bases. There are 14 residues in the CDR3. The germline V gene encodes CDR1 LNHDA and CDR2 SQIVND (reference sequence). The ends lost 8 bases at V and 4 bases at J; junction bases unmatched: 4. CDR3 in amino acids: CASWDRGGTGELFF. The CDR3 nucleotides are TGTGCCAGTTGGGACAGGGGAGGCACCGGGGAGCTGTTTTTT.

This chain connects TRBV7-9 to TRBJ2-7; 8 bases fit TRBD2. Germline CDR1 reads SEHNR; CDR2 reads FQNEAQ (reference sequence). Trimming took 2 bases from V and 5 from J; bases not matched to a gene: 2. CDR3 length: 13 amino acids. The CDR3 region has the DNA TGTGCCAGCAGCTTATTAGCGGGACACGAGCAGTACTTC. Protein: CASSLLAGHEQYF.

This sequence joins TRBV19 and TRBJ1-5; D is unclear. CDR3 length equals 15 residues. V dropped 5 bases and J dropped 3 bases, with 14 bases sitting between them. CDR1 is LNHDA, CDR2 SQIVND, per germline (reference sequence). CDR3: CASSVQVGNNQPQHF. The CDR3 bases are TGTGCCAGTAGTGTTCAAGTCGGGAACAATCAGCCCCAGCATTTT.

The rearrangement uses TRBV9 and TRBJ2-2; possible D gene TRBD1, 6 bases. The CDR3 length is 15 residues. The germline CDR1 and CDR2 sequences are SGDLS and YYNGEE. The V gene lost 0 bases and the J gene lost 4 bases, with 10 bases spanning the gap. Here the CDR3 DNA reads TGTGCCAGCAGCGTAGCCAACAGGGTCACCGGGGAGCTGTTTTTT. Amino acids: CASSVANRVTGELFF.

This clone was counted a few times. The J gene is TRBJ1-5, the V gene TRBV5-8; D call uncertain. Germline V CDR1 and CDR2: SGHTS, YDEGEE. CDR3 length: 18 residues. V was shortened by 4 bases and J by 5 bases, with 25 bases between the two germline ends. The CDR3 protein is CASSRQPLRTAGYQPQHF. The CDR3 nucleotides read TGTGCCAGCAGCAGACAACCATTACGGACGGCGGGCTATCAGCCCCAGCATTTT.

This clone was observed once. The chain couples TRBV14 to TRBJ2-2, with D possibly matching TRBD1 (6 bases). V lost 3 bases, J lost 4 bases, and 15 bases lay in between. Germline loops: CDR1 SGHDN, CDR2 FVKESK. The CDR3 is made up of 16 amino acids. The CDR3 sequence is CASSHFNRAATGELFF. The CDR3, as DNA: TGTGCCAGCAGCCACTTCAACAGGGCGGCCACCGGGGAGCTGTTTTTT.

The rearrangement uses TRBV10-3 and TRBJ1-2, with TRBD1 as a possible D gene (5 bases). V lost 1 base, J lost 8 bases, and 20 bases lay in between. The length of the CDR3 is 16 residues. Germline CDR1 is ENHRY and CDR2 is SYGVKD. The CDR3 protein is CAISELRRGDPLGYTF. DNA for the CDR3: TGTGCCATCAGTGAGTTGAGGAGGGGAGACCCCTTGGGCTACACCTTC.

CDR3: CSVESEATDTQYF. The CDR3 nucleotides are TGCAGCGTTGAGTCGGAGGCCACAGATACGCAGTATTTT. This chain links TRBV29-1 with TRBJ2-3; tentatively, D is TRBD2 (5 bases). V gave up 3 bases and J gave up 2 bases, with 9 bases separating them. The CDR3 runs 13 residues. Germline CDR1 and CDR2: SQVTM and ANQGSEA.

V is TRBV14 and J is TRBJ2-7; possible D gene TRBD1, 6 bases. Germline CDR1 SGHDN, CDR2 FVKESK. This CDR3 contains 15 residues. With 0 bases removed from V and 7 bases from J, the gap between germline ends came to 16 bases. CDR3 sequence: CASSQEHGGPGEQYF. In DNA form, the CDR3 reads TGTGCCAGCAGCCAAGAACATGGGGGCCCGGGGGAGCAGTACTTC. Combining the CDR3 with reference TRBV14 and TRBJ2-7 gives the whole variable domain EAGVTQFPSHSVIEKGQTVTLRCDPISGHDNLYWYRRVMGKEIKFLLHFVKESKQDESGMPNNRFLAERTGGTYSTLKVQPAELEDSGVYFCASSQEHGGPGEQYFGPGTRLTVT.

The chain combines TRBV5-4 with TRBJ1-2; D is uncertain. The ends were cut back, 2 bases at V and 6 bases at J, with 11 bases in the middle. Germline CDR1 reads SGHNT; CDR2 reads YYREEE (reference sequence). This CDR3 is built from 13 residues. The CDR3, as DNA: TGTGCCAGCAGCTTAGTATCGAGGGATGGCTACACCTTC. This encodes CASSLVSRDGYTF.

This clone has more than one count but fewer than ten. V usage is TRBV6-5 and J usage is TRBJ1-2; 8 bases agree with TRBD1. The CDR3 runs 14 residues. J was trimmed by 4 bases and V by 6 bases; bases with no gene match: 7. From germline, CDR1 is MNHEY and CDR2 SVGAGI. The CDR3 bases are TGTGCCAGCAGCCTTACGGACAGGGCCTATGGCTACACCTTC. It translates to CASSLTDRAYGYTF.

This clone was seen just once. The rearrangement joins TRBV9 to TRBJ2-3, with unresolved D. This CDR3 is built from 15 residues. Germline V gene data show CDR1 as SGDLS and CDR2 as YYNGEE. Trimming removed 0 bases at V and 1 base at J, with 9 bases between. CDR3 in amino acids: CASSVGFRGTDTQYF. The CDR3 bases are TGTGCCAGCAGCGTAGGGTTCCGGGGCACAGATACGCAGTATTTT.

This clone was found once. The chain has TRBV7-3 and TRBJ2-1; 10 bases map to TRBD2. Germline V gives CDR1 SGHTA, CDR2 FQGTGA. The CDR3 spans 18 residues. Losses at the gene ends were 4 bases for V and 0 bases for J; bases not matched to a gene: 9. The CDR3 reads CASSSSGRALGSYNEQFF. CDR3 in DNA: TGTGCCAGCAGCTCGAGCGGGAGGGCCTTGGGCTCCTACAATGAGCAGTTCTTC.

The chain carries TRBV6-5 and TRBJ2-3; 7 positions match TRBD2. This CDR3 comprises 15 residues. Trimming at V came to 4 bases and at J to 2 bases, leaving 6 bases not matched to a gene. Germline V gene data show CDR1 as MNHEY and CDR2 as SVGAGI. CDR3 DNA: TGTGCCAGCAGTTCGGCGGGGGTTATCACAGATACGCAGTATTTT. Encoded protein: CASSSAGVITDTQYF.

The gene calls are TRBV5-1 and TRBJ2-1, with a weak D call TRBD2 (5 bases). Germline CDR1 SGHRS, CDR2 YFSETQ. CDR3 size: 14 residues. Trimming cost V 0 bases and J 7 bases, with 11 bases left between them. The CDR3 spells CASSLGGASNEQFF. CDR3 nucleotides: TGCGCCAGCAGCTTGGGGGGAGCGAGTAATGAGCAGTTCTTC.

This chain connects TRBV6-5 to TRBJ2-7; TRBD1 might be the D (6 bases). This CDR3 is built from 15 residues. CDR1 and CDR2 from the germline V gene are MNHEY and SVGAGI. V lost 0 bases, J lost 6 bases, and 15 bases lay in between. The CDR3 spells CASSYSSRGPSEQYF. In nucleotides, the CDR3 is TGTGCCAGCAGTTACTCAAGCAGGGGACCGTCCGAGCAGTACTTC.

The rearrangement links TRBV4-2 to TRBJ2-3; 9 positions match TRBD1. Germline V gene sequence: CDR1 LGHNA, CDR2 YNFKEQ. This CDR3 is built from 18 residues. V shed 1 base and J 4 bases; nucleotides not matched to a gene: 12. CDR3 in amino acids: CASSQGIMDRGAPDTQYF. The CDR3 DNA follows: TGTGCCAGCAGCCAAGGGATTATGGACAGGGGAGCGCCAGATACGCAGTATTTT.

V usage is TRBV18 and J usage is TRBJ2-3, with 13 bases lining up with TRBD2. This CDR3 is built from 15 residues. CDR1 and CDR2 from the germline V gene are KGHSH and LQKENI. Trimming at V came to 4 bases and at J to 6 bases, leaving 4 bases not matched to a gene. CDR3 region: CASSRLAGGTDTQYF. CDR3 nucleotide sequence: TGTGCCAGCTCACGACTAGCGGGAGGTACCGATACGCAGTATTTT.

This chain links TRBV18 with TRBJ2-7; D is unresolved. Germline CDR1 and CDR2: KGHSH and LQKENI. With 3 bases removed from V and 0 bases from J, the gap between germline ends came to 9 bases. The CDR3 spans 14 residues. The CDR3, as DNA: TGTGCCAGCTCACCTCTATGGGCCTCCTACGAGCAGTACTTC. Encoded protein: CASSPLWASYEQYF.

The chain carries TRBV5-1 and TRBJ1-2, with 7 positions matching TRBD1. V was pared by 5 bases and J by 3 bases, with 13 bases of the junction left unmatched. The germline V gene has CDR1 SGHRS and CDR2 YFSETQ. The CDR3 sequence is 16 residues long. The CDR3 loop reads CASRGQQEREYYGYTF. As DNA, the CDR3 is TGCGCCAGCAGGGGACAGCAGGAAAGAGAATACTATGGCTACACCTTC.

CDR3 coding DNA: TGCAGTGCTACCGGACTCGGCTCAGGGTTCTTC. Protein product: CSATGLGSGFF. The genes are TRBV20-1 and TRBJ2-1, with D possibly being TRBD2 (5 bases). V lost 4 bases to trimming and J lost 15 bases, with 16 bases between them. Per germline, CDR1 DFQATT and CDR2 SNEGSKA (reference sequence). This CDR3 comprises 11 residues.